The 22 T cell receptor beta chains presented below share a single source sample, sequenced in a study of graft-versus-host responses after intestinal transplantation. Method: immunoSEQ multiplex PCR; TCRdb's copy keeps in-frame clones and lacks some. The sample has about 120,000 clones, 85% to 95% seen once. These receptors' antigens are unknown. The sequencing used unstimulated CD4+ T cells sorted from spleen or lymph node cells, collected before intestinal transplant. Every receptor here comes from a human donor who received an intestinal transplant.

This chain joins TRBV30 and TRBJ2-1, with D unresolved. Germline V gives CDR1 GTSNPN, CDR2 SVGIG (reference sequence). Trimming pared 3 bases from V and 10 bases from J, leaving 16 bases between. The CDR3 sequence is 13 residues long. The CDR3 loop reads CAWSDNSVLEQFF. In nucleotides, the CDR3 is TGTGCCTGGAGCGACAATTCAGTTTTAGAGCAGTTCTTC.

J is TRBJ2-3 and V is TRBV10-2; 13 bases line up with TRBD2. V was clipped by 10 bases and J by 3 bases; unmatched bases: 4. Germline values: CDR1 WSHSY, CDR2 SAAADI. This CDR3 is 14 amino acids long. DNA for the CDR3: TGCGCCAAAACTAGCGGGAGGGCTACAGATACGCAGTATTTT. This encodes CAKTSGRATDTQYF.

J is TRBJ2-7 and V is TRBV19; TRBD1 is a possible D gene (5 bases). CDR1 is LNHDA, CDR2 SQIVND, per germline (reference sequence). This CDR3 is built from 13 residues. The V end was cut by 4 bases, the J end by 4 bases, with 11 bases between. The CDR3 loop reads CASSRKTEYEQYF. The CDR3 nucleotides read TGTGCCAGTAGTAGAAAGACAGAATACGAGCAGTACTTC.

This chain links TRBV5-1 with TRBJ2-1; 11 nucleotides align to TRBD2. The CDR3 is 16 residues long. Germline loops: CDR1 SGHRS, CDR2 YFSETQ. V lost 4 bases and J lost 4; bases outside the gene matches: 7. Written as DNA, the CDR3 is TGCGCCAGCAGCCTGATTCTAGCGGGGGGATACAATGAGCAGTTCTTC. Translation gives CASSLILAGGYNEQFF. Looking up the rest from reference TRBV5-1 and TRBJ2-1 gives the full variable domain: KAGVTQTPRYLIKTRGQQVTLSCSPISGHRSVSWYQQTPGQGLQFLFEYFSETQRNKGNFPGRFSGRQFSNSRSEMNVSTLELGDSALYLCASSLILAGGYNEQFFGPGTRLTVL.

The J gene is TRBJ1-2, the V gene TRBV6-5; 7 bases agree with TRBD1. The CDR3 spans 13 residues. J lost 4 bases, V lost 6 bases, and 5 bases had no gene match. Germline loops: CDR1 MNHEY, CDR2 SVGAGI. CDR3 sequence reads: CASSPQGTYGYTF. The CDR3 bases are TGTGCCAGCAGCCCACAGGGGACCTATGGCTACACCTTC.

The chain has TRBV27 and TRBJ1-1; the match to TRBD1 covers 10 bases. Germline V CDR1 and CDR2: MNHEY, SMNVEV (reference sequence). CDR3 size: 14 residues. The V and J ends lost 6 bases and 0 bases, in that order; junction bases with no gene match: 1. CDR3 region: CASRGQGLNTEAFF. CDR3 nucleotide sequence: TGTGCCAGCAGGGGACAGGGGTTGAACACTGAAGCTTTCTTT.

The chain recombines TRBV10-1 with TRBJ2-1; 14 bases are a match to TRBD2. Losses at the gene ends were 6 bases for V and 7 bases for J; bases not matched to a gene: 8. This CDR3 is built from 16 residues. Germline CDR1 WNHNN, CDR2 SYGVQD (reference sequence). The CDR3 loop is CASSDRLAGGENEQFF. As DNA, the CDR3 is TGCGCCAGCAGCGATAGACTAGCGGGAGGGGAAAATGAGCAGTTCTTC.

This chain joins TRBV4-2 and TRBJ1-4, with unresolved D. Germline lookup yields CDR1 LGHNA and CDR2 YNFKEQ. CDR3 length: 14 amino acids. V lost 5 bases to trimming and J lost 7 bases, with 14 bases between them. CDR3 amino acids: CASSRNGPGEKLFF. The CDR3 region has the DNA TGTGCCAGCAGCAGAAACGGCCCCGGTGAAAAACTGTTTTTT.

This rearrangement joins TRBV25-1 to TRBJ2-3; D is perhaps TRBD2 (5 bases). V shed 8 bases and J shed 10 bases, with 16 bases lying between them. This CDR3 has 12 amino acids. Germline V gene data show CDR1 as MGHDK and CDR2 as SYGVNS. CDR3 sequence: CASSLGGEAQYF. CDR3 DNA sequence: TGTGCCAGCTCTCTTGGAGGAGAGGCGCAGTATTTT.

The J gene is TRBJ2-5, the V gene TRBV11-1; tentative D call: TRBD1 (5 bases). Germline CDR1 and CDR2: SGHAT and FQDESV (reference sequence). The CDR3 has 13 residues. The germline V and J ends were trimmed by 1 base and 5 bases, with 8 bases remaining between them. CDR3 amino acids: CASSLVRVETQYF. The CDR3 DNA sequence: TGTGCCAGCAGCTTAGTCAGGGTGGAGACCCAGTACTTC.

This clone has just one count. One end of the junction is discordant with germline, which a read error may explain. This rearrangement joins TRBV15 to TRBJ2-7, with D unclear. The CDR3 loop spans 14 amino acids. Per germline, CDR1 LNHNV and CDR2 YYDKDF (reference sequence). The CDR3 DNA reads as TGTGCCACCAGCCGAGACCCCGGGTTTGGAGAGCAGTACTTC. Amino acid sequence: CATSRDPGFGEQYF.

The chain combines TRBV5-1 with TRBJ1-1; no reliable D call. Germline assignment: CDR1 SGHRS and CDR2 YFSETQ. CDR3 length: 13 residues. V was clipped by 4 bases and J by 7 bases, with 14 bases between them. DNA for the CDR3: TGCGCCAGCAGCCCCCGCATAACGGATGAAGCTTTCTTT. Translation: CASSPRITDEAFF.

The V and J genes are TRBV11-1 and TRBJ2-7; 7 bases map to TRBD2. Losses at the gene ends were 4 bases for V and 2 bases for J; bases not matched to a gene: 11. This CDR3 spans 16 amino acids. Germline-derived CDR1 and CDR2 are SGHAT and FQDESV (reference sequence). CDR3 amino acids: CASSSGLGGGPYEQYF. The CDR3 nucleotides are TGTGCCAGCAGCTCCGGTTTGGGCGGGGGTCCCTACGAGCAGTACTTC.

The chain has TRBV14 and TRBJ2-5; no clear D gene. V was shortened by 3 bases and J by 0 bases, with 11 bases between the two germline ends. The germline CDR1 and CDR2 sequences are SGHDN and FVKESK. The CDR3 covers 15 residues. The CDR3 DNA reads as TGTGCCAGCAGCCACCTGATCGGGTACCAAGAGACCCAGTACTTC. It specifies CASSHLIGYQETQYF.

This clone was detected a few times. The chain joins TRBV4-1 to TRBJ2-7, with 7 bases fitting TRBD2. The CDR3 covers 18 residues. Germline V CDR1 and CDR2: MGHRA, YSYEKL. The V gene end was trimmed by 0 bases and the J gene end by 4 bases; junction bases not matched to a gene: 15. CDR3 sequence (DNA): TGCGCCAGCAGCCAAGATTGGGGGATGGCTAGCGGACGTTACGAGCAGTACTTC. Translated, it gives CASSQDWGMASGRYEQYF.

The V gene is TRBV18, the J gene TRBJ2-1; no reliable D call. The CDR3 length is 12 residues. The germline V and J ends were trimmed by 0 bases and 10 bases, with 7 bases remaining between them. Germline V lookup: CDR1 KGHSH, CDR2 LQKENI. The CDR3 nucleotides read TGTGCCAGCTCACCACCCACGTTGGAGCAGTTCTTC. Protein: CASSPPTLEQFF.

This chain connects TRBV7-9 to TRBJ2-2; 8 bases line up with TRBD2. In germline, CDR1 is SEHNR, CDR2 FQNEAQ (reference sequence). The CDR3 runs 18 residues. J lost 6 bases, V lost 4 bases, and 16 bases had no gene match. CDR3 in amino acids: CASSSDSIAGIVSGELFF. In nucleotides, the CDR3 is TGTGCCAGCAGCTCAGATTCTATAGCGGGAATAGTCTCCGGGGAGCTGTTTTTT.

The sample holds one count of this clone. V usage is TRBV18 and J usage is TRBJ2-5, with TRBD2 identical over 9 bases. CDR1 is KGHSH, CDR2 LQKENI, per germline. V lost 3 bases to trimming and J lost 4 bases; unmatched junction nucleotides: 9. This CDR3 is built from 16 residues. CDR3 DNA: TGTGCCAGCTCACCTCGGGTCCAGACTAGCGGAGAGACCCAGTACTTC. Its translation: CASSPRVQTSGETQYF.

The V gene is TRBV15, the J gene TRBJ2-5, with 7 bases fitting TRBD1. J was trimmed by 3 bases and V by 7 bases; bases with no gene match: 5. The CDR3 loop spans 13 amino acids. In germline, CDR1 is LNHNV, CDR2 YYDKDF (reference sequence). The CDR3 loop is CATTRGRKETQYF. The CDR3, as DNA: TGTGCCACCACCAGGGGGAGAAAAGAGACCCAGTACTTC.

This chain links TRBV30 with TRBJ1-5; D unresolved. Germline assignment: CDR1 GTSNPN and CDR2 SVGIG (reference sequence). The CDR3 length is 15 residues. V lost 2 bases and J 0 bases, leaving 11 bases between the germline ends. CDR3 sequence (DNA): TGTGCCTGGAGTCCCACGGCGGGTAGCAATCAGCCCCAGCATTTT. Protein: CAWSPTAGSNQPQHF. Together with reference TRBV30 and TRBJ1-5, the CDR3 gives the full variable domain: SQTIHQWPATLVQPVGSPLSLECTVEGTSNPNLYWYRQAAGRGLQLLFYSVGIGQISSEVPQNLSASRPQDRQFILSSKKLLLSDSGFYLCAWSPTAGSNQPQHFGDGTRLSIL.

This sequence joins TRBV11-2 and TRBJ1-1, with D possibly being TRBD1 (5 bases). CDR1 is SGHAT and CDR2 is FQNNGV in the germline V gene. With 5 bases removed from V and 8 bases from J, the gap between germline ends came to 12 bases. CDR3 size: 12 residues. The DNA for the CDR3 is TGTGCCAGCAGCCGGGAGGGGCCCGAAGCTTTCTTT. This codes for CASSREGPEAFF.

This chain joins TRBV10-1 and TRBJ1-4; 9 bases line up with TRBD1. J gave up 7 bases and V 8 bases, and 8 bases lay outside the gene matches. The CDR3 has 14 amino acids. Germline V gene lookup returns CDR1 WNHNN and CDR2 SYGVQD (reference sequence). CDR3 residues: CASSPGQGGEKLFF. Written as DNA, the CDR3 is TGCGCCAGCTCCCCGGGACAGGGAGGTGAAAAACTGTTTTTT.